Given below is one T cell receptor beta chain in context. Its antigen remains unidentified. Trimming removed 5 bases at V and 1 base at J, with 8 bases between. Per germline, CDR1 SGHAT and CDR2 FQNNGV. This CDR3 contains 13 residues. The sample originates from a study of shared clonotypes between healthy human individuals. Study-level findings and limits: The donor pool, a small one, limited the genetic and exposure-history diversity represented. Only blood was sampled, and tissue TCR repertoires likely differ from blood ones.

In the sorted-subset replicate PCRs, roughly 210 ng DNA, around 32,000 T cell genomes, was used. How the authors handled the data: Filtering differed because ImmunoSEQ produced junction-only sequences that carried no quality scores. TCRdb keeps only in-frame clones here, not all; method: immunoSEQ multiplex PCR. The DNA gave D and trimming, while V, J and clone size come from that table. The sample lists hundreds of thousands of clones; 92% were seen once. Naive CD8 cells lacked CD45RO, underwent positive selection for CCR7 and left out terminally differentiated effector memory CD45RA+ cells. The chain is built from TRBV11-2 and TRBJ2-5; D gene ambiguous. The specimen sequenced was naive CD8+ T cells sorted from blood. The receptor comes from a man aged 25 to 40 in good health. Written as DNA, the CDR3 is TGTGCCAGCAGCCCTGAGTCCCAAGAGACCCAGTACTTC. This codes for CASSPESQETQYF.